This record concerns one T cell receptor beta chain sequence. The antigen remains unidentified. The CDR3 is cut off 3 residues early in the read; its end comes from the germline J gene. The protocol was immunoSEQ multiplex PCR, while the TCRdb copy is restricted to in-frame clones and leaves out a portion. The sample presents thousands of clones, none singletons. The sample is drawn from a study of T cell clonality in common variable immunodeficiency. Study conclusions and caveats: Fewer deletions and N-nucleotide insertions were reportedly seen in common variable immunodeficiency TCR beta sequences.

V shed 6 bases and J 4 bases; nucleotides not matched to a gene: 6. CDR1 and CDR2 (germline): MNHEY, SVGEGT. The CDR3 is made up of 15 amino acids. V usage is TRBV6-2 or TRBV6-3 and J usage is TRBJ2-1, with 10 bases aligning to TRBD2. This receptor was obtained from a human donor with common variable immunodeficiency. The specimen was peripheral blood mononuclear cells. The CDR3 sequence is CASSDVAGGYNEQFF. The DNA read from the CDR3 is TGTGCCAGCAGCGATGTAGCGGGGGGTTACAATGAG.